This passage covers 21 T cell receptor beta chains from one sample sequenced in a study of CD8 T cells in Susac syndrome. RNA totalling roughly 0.5 to 1 ug underwent reverse transcription with random hexamers. TCRdb reanalysed the immunoSEQ multiplex PCR reads using MiXCR and keeps one entry per CDR3 protein. The data show about 180,000 distinct CDR3 sequences, roughly 94% seen once. Sequenced: CD4+ T cells from PBMCs. Source of these receptors: a human donor with Susac syndrome.

The chain combines TRBV7-9 with TRBJ1-5, with D hard to call. CDR1 is SEHNR and CDR2 is FQNEAQ in the germline V gene (reference sequence). Trimming took 5 bases from V and 4 from J, leaving 9 bases between them. CDR3 length: 13 residues. CDR3 amino acids: CASSPSGNQPQHF. CDR3 coding DNA: TGTGCCAGCAGCCCCAGTGGTAATCAGCCCCAGCATTTT.

The V and J genes are TRBV4-3 and TRBJ2-5; no clear D gene. The CDR3 has 14 residues. Germline CDR1 reads LGHNA; CDR2 reads YSLEER. V was trimmed by 1 base and J by 4 bases, leaving 10 bases between them. Here the CDR3 reads CASSQGPSRETQYF. The CDR3, as DNA: TGCGCCAGCAGCCAAGGTCCTAGTAGAGAGACCCAGTACTTC.

The V and J genes are TRBV4-1 and TRBJ2-7, with 9 bases aligning to TRBD1. The CDR3 is 16 residues long. The V gene's germline CDR1 is MGHRA and CDR2 YSYEKL. V was clipped by 4 bases and J by 0 bases; unmatched bases: 7. The CDR3 coding sequence is TGCGCCAGCAGCCTCGGACAGGGGCCGAGCTCCTACGAGCAGTACTTC. Its translation: CASSLGQGPSSYEQYF.

This clonotype was found a few times. The chain joins TRBV5-1 to TRBJ1-5, with D tentatively TRBD1 (5 bases). Germline CDR1 reads SGHRS; CDR2 reads YFSETQ. Trimming left V 4 bases short and J 5 bases short, with 13 bases between. The CDR3 sequence is 14 residues long. The CDR3: CASSPTGGYQPQHF. In DNA form, the CDR3 reads TGCGCCAGCAGCCCGACGGGGGGGTATCAGCCCCAGCATTTT.

V and J are TRBV28 and TRBJ2-5; 7 bases fit TRBD1. CDR1 and CDR2 (germline): MDHEN, SYDVKM. CDR3 length equals 14 residues. V shed 2 bases and J 3 bases; nucleotides not matched to a gene: 3. The CDR3 protein is CASSLDRVEETQYF. The CDR3 coding sequence is TGTGCCAGCAGTTTAGACAGGGTAGAAGAGACCCAGTACTTC.

Here the CDR3 DNA reads TGCAGTGTACAGACACCGCAAGAGACCCAGTACTTC. Protein product: CSVQTPQETQYF. The V and J genes are TRBV20-1 and TRBJ2-5; D is unresolved. V lost 7 bases and J 2 bases, leaving 11 bases between the germline ends. Germline V lookup: CDR1 DFQATT, CDR2 SNEGSKA (reference sequence). The length of the CDR3 is 12 residues.

The V call is TRBV28, the J call TRBJ2-5; D is possibly TRBD1 (7 bases). Germline V gene lookup returns CDR1 MDHEN and CDR2 SYDVKM. Between the trimmed V and J ends, which lost 7 bases and 3 bases, there was a span of 15 bases. The CDR3 is 14 amino acids. This CDR3 is CASTPGGREETQYF. The CDR3, as DNA: TGTGCCAGCACCCCAGGGGGGCGGGAAGAGACCCAGTACTTC.

The rearrangement links TRBV23-1 to TRBJ2-1, with 9 nucleotides matching TRBD2. TRBV23-1 is designated an ORF whose function remains uncertain. The V segment lost 6 bases and the J segment 3 bases; nucleotides outside the gene matches: 24. The CDR3 has 21 amino acids. Here the CDR3 DNA reads TGCGCCAGCAGAAACCCGCTTGTACATTTTGGGCGGGAGGGGTTCTACAATGAGCAGTTCTTC. It codes for CASRNPLVHFGREGFYNEQFF.

In its sample, this clonotype was seen once. V gene TRBV20-1 combines with J gene TRBJ2-7, with TRBD2 identical over 7 bases. This CDR3 contains 14 residues. The J segment lost 2 bases and the V segment lost 0 bases, leaving 4 bases of the junction unmatched. The germline gives CDR1 DFQATT, CDR2 SNEGSKA (reference sequence). Here the CDR3 DNA reads TGCAGTGCTAGAGAACGCGGGGGAGCCTACGAGCAGTACTTC. As protein: CSARERGGAYEQYF.

This sequence joins TRBV3-1 and TRBJ2-1; a weak D match, TRBD1 (6 bases). The CDR3 sequence is 13 residues long. Germline assignment: CDR1 LGHDT and CDR2 YNNKEL (reference sequence). The ends were cut back, 10 bases at V and 6 bases at J, with 16 bases in the middle. This CDR3 reads CAISRTAGNEQFF. CDR3 nucleotides: TGTGCCATCTCGAGGACAGCCGGCAATGAGCAGTTCTTC.

This sequence joins TRBV3-1 and TRBJ1-2; D call uncertain. CDR3 length: 13 residues. The V end lost 6 bases, the J end lost 4 bases, and 12 bases lay between the germline ends. Germline-derived CDR1 and CDR2 are LGHDT and YNNKEL (reference sequence). This CDR3 reads CASSPVGPYGYTF. The CDR3 DNA follows: TGTGCCAGCAGTCCCGTGGGCCCCTATGGCTACACCTTC.

The chain carries TRBV6-2 or TRBV6-3 and TRBJ1-5, with D tentatively TRBD1 (6 bases). In germline, CDR1 is MNHEY, CDR2 SVGEGT. The CDR3 is 13 residues long. Trimming removed 4 bases at V and 6 bases at J, with 10 bases between. CDR3 coding DNA: TGTGCCAGCAGTTCGCTGACAGGTCAGCCCCAGCATTTT. Its protein product is CASSSLTGQPQHF.

This clonotype was seen more than once but under ten times. J is TRBJ2-5 and V is TRBV5-4; a possible D gene is TRBD1 (5 bases). The CDR3 runs 12 residues. The V and J ends lost 2 bases and 4 bases respectively, with 6 bases between them. CDR1 and CDR2 from the germline V gene are SGHNT and YYREEE (reference sequence). The CDR3 spells CASSLRGETQYF. The CDR3 region has the DNA TGTGCCAGCAGCTTAAGGGGAGAGACCCAGTACTTC.

J is TRBJ1-2 and V is TRBV27; TRBD1 might be the D (6 bases). V lost 8 bases to trimming and J lost 6 bases, with 13 bases between them. Germline V gene sequence: CDR1 MNHEY, CDR2 SMNVEV (reference sequence). The CDR3 length is 12 residues. The CDR3 bases are TGTGCCAGCGGGGGGGCATACGATGGCTACACCTTC. Translating it yields CASGGAYDGYTF.

The chain is built from TRBV20-1 and TRBJ2-7, with D possibly being TRBD2 (5 bases). Trimming took 6 bases from V and 4 from J, leaving 16 bases between them. Germline CDR1 and CDR2: DFQATT and SNEGSKA (reference sequence). The CDR3 is made up of 13 amino acids. The CDR3 DNA reads TGCAGTGCCCCAGAGGAGGTAGGATACGAGCAGTACTTC. Amino acid sequence: CSAPEEVGYEQYF.

J is TRBJ2-1 and V is TRBV5-1; tentatively, D is TRBD2 (6 bases). Trimming took off 0 bases at V and 1 base at J, with 14 bases between the two ends. From germline, CDR1 is SGHRS and CDR2 YFSETQ. The CDR3 spans 17 residues. The CDR3 DNA reads TGCGCCAGCAGCTTGGGGGGAGGACTGCTATCCTACAATGAGCAGTTCTTC. Its protein is CASSLGGGLLSYNEQFF.

The chain is built from TRBV20-1 and TRBJ2-7; TRBD1 matches at 7 bases. Per germline, CDR1 DFQATT and CDR2 SNEGSKA (reference sequence). The V segment lost 1 base and the J segment 5 bases; nucleotides outside the gene matches: 17. The CDR3 loop spans 17 amino acids. CDR3 region: CSARVGAVSDDRDEQYF. Written as DNA, the CDR3 is TGCAGTGCTAGAGTCGGCGCGGTCTCAGACGACAGGGACGAGCAGTACTTC.

V is TRBV27 and J is TRBJ2-3, with a tentative D call TRBD2 (6 bases). This CDR3 comprises 15 residues. Germline V gene lookup returns CDR1 MNHEY and CDR2 SMNVEV (reference sequence). V lost 4 bases, J lost 6 bases, and 17 bases lay in between. This chain's CDR3 is CASSSRGTAYDTQYF. The CDR3, as DNA: TGTGCCAGCAGTTCCCGCGGGACCGCATACGATACGCAGTATTTT.

Here the CDR3 DNA reads TGCGCCAGCAGCAGAGGGGTCCCGAACACCGGGGAGCTGTTTTTT. Amino acids: CASSRGVPNTGELFF. The rearrangement joins TRBV5-1 to TRBJ2-2; the D call may be TRBD1 or TRBD2 (5 bases each). The CDR3 loop spans 15 amino acids. Germline loops: CDR1 SGHRS, CDR2 YFSETQ. The germline V and J ends were trimmed by 4 bases and 0 bases, with 10 bases remaining between them.

This clonotype appeared once. The chain has TRBV6-5 and TRBJ1-5; unclear D gene. Per the germline V gene, CDR1 is MNHEY and CDR2 is SVGAGI. V lost 0 bases and J 0 bases, leaving 12 bases between the germline ends. This CDR3 has 17 amino acids. The CDR3, as DNA: TGTGCCAGCAGTTACTCTCGAGGCCGGTATAGCAATCAGCCCCAGCATTTT. Translation gives CASSYSRGRYSNQPQHF.

This clonotype has only one observation. CDR3 DNA: TGTGCCAGCAGCTTGGCCCTAGGGGATGAATCACCCCTCCACTTT. Its translation: CASSLALGDESPLHF. The chain joins TRBV5-4 to TRBJ1-6, with a possible D match to TRBD1 (5 bases). Trimming removed 0 bases at V and 10 bases at J, with 14 bases between. Per germline, CDR1 SGHNT and CDR2 YYREEE (reference sequence). The CDR3 has 15 amino acids.